Below are 14 T cell receptor beta chains sequenced from a single sample in a study of blood T cell repertoires in COVID-19. The protocol was immunoSEQ multiplex PCR, while the TCRdb copy is restricted to in-frame clones and leaves out a portion. The top ten clones hold less than 30% of a sample with fewer than 70,000 clones, about 82% of them seen once. Sequencing input: peripheral blood. These receptors were obtained from a man aged 45-65 years with acute or convalescent COVID-19.

The V gene is TRBV5-4, the J gene TRBJ2-2; 11 positions match TRBD2. This CDR3 is built from 17 residues. Losses at the gene ends were 0 bases for V and 5 bases for J; bases not matched to a gene: 6. CDR1 and CDR2 from the germline V gene are SGHNT and YYREEE (reference sequence). The CDR3 reads CASSLEIAGGTTGELFF. CDR3 in DNA: TGTGCCAGCAGCTTGGAGATAGCGGGGGGGACAACCGGGGAGCTGTTTTTT.

The genes are TRBV11-1 and TRBJ1-2; TRBD1 agrees at 8 bases. CDR3 length equals 14 residues. The V gene's germline CDR1 is SGHAT and CDR2 FQDESV (reference sequence). V lost 6 bases and J lost 2; bases outside the gene matches: 5. The chain's CDR3 is CASRQTGANYGYTF. For the CDR3, the DNA is TGTGCCAGCAGGCAGACAGGGGCAAACTATGGCTACACCTTC.

This clone was detected only a few times. The chain links TRBV6-5 to TRBJ2-3; 9 bases are shared with TRBD2. The germline CDR1 and CDR2 sequences are MNHEY and SVGAGI. The CDR3 covers 15 residues. The V gene end was trimmed by 6 bases and the J gene end by 1 base; junction bases not matched to a gene: 5. The CDR3 DNA is TGTGCCAGCAGACCTAGCGGGGCCCGCACAGATACGCAGTATTTT. It encodes CASRPSGARTDTQYF.

The chain uses TRBV7-3 and TRBJ2-3, with TRBD2 matching over 8 bases. This CDR3 has 14 residues. Looked up from germline, CDR1 is SGHTA and CDR2 is FQGTGA. With 3 bases clipped from V and 4 bases from J, the junction kept 3 bases outside the gene matches. Here the CDR3 reads CASSLGTRADTQYF. CDR3 bases: TGTGCCAGCAGCTTGGGGACTAGAGCAGATACGCAGTATTTT.

The chain employs TRBV14 and TRBJ2-4; 9 bases map to TRBD1. Germline CDR1 SGHDN, CDR2 FVKESK. The CDR3 loop spans 15 amino acids. J gave up 9 bases and V 4 bases, and 10 bases lay outside the gene matches. The CDR3 bases are TGTGCCAGCAGCCGCCAAACAGGGGGCGCGATCATTCAGTACTTC. Its protein product is CASSRQTGGAIIQYF.

The J gene is TRBJ1-1, the V gene TRBV6-5; D remains ambiguous. Trimming pared 7 bases from V and 2 bases from J, leaving 5 bases between. The germline V gene has CDR1 MNHEY and CDR2 SVGAGI. This CDR3 has 11 amino acids. CDR3 in DNA: TGTGCCAGCACCGTCAACACTGAAGCTTTCTTT. Protein: CASTVNTEAFF.

The gene calls are TRBV5-6 and TRBJ2-7; 7 positions agree with TRBD1. This CDR3 has 11 amino acids. CDR1 and CDR2 (germline): SGHDT, YYEEEE. After removal of 4 bases from V and 9 bases from J, the junction contained 4 bases not matched to a gene. The DNA of the CDR3 is TGTGCCAGCAGCCTAGGGACAGTGCAGTACTTC. It translates to CASSLGTVQYF.

The chain carries TRBV6-2 or TRBV6-3 and TRBJ1-3, with 7 bases lining up with TRBD1. V was pared by 2 bases and J by 4 bases, with 11 bases of the junction left unmatched. The CDR3 is made up of 17 amino acids. CDR1 MNHEY and CDR2 SVGEGT come from the germline V gene. DNA of the CDR3: TGTGCCAGCAGTTACACTCCTGGACAGGTCGCAGGAAACACCATATATTTT. Translating it yields CASSYTPGQVAGNTIYF.

Only a few counts were recorded for this clone. The chain links TRBV6-5 to TRBJ2-1; tentatively, D is TRBD1 (5 bases). The V end was cut by 3 bases, the J end by 15 bases, with 18 bases between. CDR1 is MNHEY, CDR2 SVGAGI, per germline. The CDR3 length is 13 residues. CDR3 in DNA: TGTGCCAGCAGTTATTCCCAGGGTTTCCTTCGGTTCTTC. Amino acid sequence: CASSYSQGFLRFF.

The V and J genes are TRBV18 and TRBJ2-5; maybe TRBD2 (6 bases). Germline V lookup: CDR1 KGHSH, CDR2 LQKENI. Trimming removed 5 bases at V and 4 bases at J, with 14 bases between. This CDR3 is built from 14 residues. CDR3 coding DNA: TGTGCCAGCTCATTGACCGGGGGAACAGAGACCCAGTACTTC. Its translation is CASSLTGGTETQYF.

This clone was seen once. The gene calls are TRBV15 and TRBJ2-5; D call uncertain. From germline, CDR1 is LNHNV and CDR2 YYDKDF (reference sequence). V lost 2 bases and J lost 2, with 15 bases in between. The CDR3 covers 16 residues. The CDR3 loop reads CATSRNFPRRQETQYF. DNA for the CDR3: TGTGCCACCAGCAGAAACTTTCCTAGAAGGCAAGAGACCCAGTACTTC. The variable domain in full, completed from reference TRBV15 and TRBJ2-5, reads DAMVIQNPRYQVTQFGKPVTLSCSQTLNHNVMYWYQQKSSQAPKLLFHYYDKDFNNEADTPDNFQSRRPNTSFCFLDIRSPGLGDTAMYLCATSRNFPRRQETQYFGPGTRLLVL.

This chain links TRBV6-4 with TRBJ2-7; perhaps TRBD2 as D (5 bases). V lost 0 bases, J lost 0 bases, and 21 bases lay in between. There are 19 residues in the CDR3. Germline loops: CDR1 MRHNA, CDR2 SNTAGT. CDR3 in amino acids: CASSDSRDYIEKSSYEQYV. DNA of the CDR3: TGTGCCAGCAGTGACTCGAGAGACTACATAGAGAAAAGCTCCTACGAGCAGTACGTC.

The gene calls are TRBV12-3 or TRBV12-4 and TRBJ1-2; D unresolved. V was pared by 2 bases and J by 8 bases, with 9 bases between. This CDR3 is 12 amino acids long. CDR3 protein: CASSLHLEGYTF. In nucleotides, the CDR3 is TGTGCCAGCAGTTTACACTTGGAGGGCTACACCTTC.

The V and J genes are TRBV6-5 and TRBJ2-1; 14 bases agree with TRBD2. The germline gives CDR1 MNHEY, CDR2 SVGAGI. V shed 6 bases and J 8 bases; nucleotides not matched to a gene: 3. The CDR3 extends over 14 amino acids. CDR3 sequence: CASSRTSGGYEQFF. CDR3 DNA: TGTGCCAGCAGCAGGACTAGCGGGGGGTATGAGCAGTTCTTC.